The rows below give T cell receptor beta chains drawn from one sample of a study of spatial heterogeneity in lung cancer. TCRdb itself ran the 5' RACE reads through MiXCR, one entry per CDR3 protein. The sample carries about 18,000 distinct CDR3 sequences, around 19% recorded once. The material sequenced was PBMCs, taken at surgery. These receptors came from a male donor with early-stage non-small cell lung cancer. CDR3s include the opening cysteine and the closing phenylalanine or tryptophan. The D gene is left open where the match is weak. Clone size is not always given. Where it is, it says once, few, many or a class for expanded clones.

TRBJ1-2,16,few,.,TRBV3-1,TGTGCCAGCAGCCATACCACGGGGAAACCGACCTATGGCTACACCTTC,CASSHTTGKPTYGYTF
TRBJ1-1,14,many,.,TRBV11-1,TGTGCCAGCAGCCCGGTTGGGACGAACACTGAAGCTTTCTTT,CASSPVGTNTEAFF
TRBJ2-3,20,many,.,TRBV5-1,TGCGCCAGCAGCTTTGGCTACCAGTCTTCCCAGCCGGCTTGGGCAGATACGCAGTATTTT,CASSFGYQSSQPAWADTQYF
TRBJ2-2,16,few,TRBD1,TRBV7-9,TGTGCCAGCAGCCGCCGGGACAGGGTAAACACCGGGGAGCTGTTTTTT,CASSRRDRVNTGELFF
TRBJ2-3,14,many,.,TRBV12-3/TRBV12-4,TGTGCCAGCAGTTTAGCGGGGCCGACAGATACGCAGTATTTT,CASSLAGPTDTQYF
TRBJ2-3,14,.,.,TRBV29-1,TGCAGCGTTGTTCCAGGGAAAGTGGCAGATACGCAGTATTTT,CSVVPGKVADTQYF
TRBJ2-3,16,.,TRBD2,TRBV4-2,TGTGCCAGCAGCCAAGATGGACGCGGGGGGGCAGATACGCAGTATTTT,CASSQDGRGGADTQYF
TRBJ2-2,16,many,TRBD1,TRBV7-8,TGTGCCAGCAGCTCGACGTCGGACAGGGGGGTCGGGGAGCTGTTCTTT,CASSSTSDRGVGELFF
TRBJ1-2,14,many,.,TRBV27,TGTGCCAGCAGTTTAAACAGAGCTAACTATGGCTACACCTTC,CASSLNRANYGYTF
TRBJ2-2,12,.,.,TRBV5-6,TGTGCCAGCAGCCTTCGAAGCGGGGAGCTGTTTTTT,CASSLRSGELFF
TRBJ2-7,14,many,.,TRBV7-8,TGTGCCAGCAGCTTAGCGCTCCTCGGGGGCGAGCAGTACTTC,CASSLALLGGEQYF
TRBJ1-2,15,many,TRBD1,TRBV20-1,TGCAGTGCCAGGGACAGGGAGGACGCTAACTATGGCTACACCTTC,CSARDREDANYGYTF
TRBJ2-5,15,few,.,TRBV2,TGTGCCAGCAGTGAAGGGAACCCCGGATGGGAGACCCAGTACTTC,CASSEGNPGWETQYF
TRBJ1-2,13,many,.,TRBV4-1,TGCGCCAGCAGCCAGGATGACCTCTATGGCTACACCTTC,CASSQDDLYGYTF
TRBJ1-1,12,.,.,TRBV28,TGTGCCAGCAGCACTCTGAACACTGAAGCTTTCTTT,CASSTLNTEAFF
TRBJ1-2,15,few,.,TRBV5-1,TGCGCCAGCAGCTTGGTGGGGGATGCTAACTATGGCTACACCTTC,CASSLVGDANYGYTF
TRBJ1-1,14,many,.,TRBV30,TGTGCCTGGAGTCAGGGTGCTATGAACACTGAAGCTTTCTTT,CAWSQGAMNTEAFF
TRBJ1-5,12,many,.,TRBV30,TGTGCCTGGAATGAAAGATCCGGGGCCCAGCATTTT,CAWNERSGAQHF
TRBJ2-7,14,few,.,TRBV27,TGTGCCAGCAGTTTATACGGCCCCTCCTACGAGCAGTACTTC,CASSLYGPSYEQYF
TRBJ1-1,15,.,TRBD1,TRBV7-6,TGTGCCAGCAGCGCCAGGACAGGACCGAACACTGTAGCTTTCTTT,CASSARTGPNTVAFF
TRBJ2-2,16,many,TRBD1,TRBV5-4,TGTGCCAGCAGCTTGGAGTACAGGGGAAAGACCGGGGAGCTGTTTTTT,CASSLEYRGKTGELFF
TRBJ1-4,14,many,.,TRBV3-1,TGTGCCAGCAGCCAACCGTCTTGGGACGAAAAACTGTTTTTT,CASSQPSWDEKLFF